Detailed here is one T cell receptor (beta chain). A read error may be the cause here, since a much bigger clone is one base away. The source material, RNA transcripts, was used to amplify TCR beta CDR3 regions. HTBI primers were the set used in a first-round RT-PCR of the TCR CDR3. In TCRdb, the multiplex PCR reads were re-called with MiXCR into one record per CDR3 protein. The sample lists about 360,000 distinct CDR3 sequences, about 14% seen once, with about 20% in the top ten. This sample stems from a study of T cells in Graves' hyperthyroidism and ophthalmopathy. Uncontrolled infection, other autoimmune disease, pregnancy and lactation each barred patients from inclusion. Trimming stripped 4 bases from V and 8 bases from J, with 14 bases between. The germline V gene encodes CDR1 DFQATT and CDR2 SNEGSKA (reference sequence). This CDR3 comprises 13 residues.

The clonotype was recovered from a man aged 25-45 years with Graves' hyperthyroidism that later progressed to Graves' ophthalmopathy. The rearrangement uses TRBV20-1 and TRBJ1-4; D uncertain. Sequencing was carried out using blood. The CDR3 DNA reads as TGCAGTGCTATCCGGTGCCCAAGGGAAAAACTGTTTTTT. Amino acid sequence: CSAIRCPREKLFF.